This T cell receptor beta chain stems from a study of blood T cell repertoires in COVID-19. Whole-study context: Acute and convalescent COVID-19 samples came from the United States, Italy and Spain.

Cohorts were based on clinical histories the participants reported. Per the original data handling: Amplifying reference gene primers gave estimates of nucleated cell counts. Clones were read by immunoSEQ multiplex PCR, and TCRdb kept only the in-frame ones, dropping some. V, J and clone size are those of that table, while D and trimming were read from the DNA. The sample contains some 180,000 clones, nearly 80% of which appear only once. Germline values: CDR1 MNHEY, CDR2 SVGAGI. The length of the CDR3 is 16 residues. Trimming removed 0 bases from V and 4 bases from J; junction bases left unmatched: 5. In this sample, this clone turned up a few times.

Sample: PBMCs or T cells enriched from blood (not recorded which). The receptor was derived from a man aged 55 to 70 who had been exposed to COVID-19. The V and J genes are TRBV6-5 and TRBJ1-3, with 8 bases aligning to TRBD1. CDR3 protein: CASSYSIGDRGNTIYF. The CDR3 nucleotides are TGTGCCAGCAGTTACTCGATCGGGGACAGGGGAAACACCATATATTTT.